This TCR beta chain is from a study of cytomegalovirus exposure and HLA in healthy donors. The PCR employed 60 Vbeta primers together with 13 Jbeta primers. Profiling relied on immunoSEQ multiplex PCR, and the TCRdb table lists in-frame clones only, not all of them. The sample has about 130,000 clones; 65% to 85% are singletons. Whole-study results and caveats: A later analysis linked a missense variant in DCLRE1C to the trimming of TCR beta V and J genes. Reported results showed that the classifier diagnosed cytomegalovirus status with high specificity and sensitivity. Sequencing likely produced, as an artifact, a cluster of highly shared sequence variants.

The trim removed 5 bases at V and 0 bases at J, leaving 17 bases unmatched. Germline CDR1 reads MGHRA; CDR2 reads YSYEKL. The CDR3 runs 20 residues. In the case of this clone: Antigen specificity is unknown.

The chain is built from TRBV4-1 and TRBJ2-3, with 10 bases aligning to TRBD2. Material: PBMCs. This clonotype was sampled from a man over 45 in good health and CMV-seronegative. The CDR3 loop is CASSRPSGRGGEASTDTQYF. In DNA form, the CDR3 reads TGCGCCAGCAGCAGGCCTAGCGGGAGAGGAGGTGAGGCTAGCACAGATACGCAGTATTTT.